A single sample gave rise to the 5 T cell receptor beta chains below, sequenced in a study of cytomegalovirus exposure and HLA in healthy donors. PCR primers comprised 60 Vbeta and 13 Jbeta primers. The assay was immunoSEQ multiplex PCR, and TCRdb's table has in-frame clones only and misses some. The sample has about 190,000 clones, around four fifths seen once; the top ten hold 2% to 3%. The material sequenced was PBMCs. These receptors all stem from a woman aged 45-65 years in good health and CMV-seropositive.

The V gene is TRBV2, the J gene TRBJ2-1; a weak D match, TRBD1 (6 bases). Germline CDR1 SNHLY, CDR2 FYNNEI. The V end was cut by 1 base, the J end by 8 bases, with 15 bases between. This CDR3 is 15 amino acids long. CDR3 in DNA: TGTGCCAGCAGTGAAGTGGACAGCTCGTGGGATGAGCAGTTCTTC. Protein: CASSEVDSSWDEQFF.

The CDR3 protein is CASSQDATAQETQYF. In DNA, the CDR3 is TGCGCCAGCAGCCAAGATGCAACAGCCCAAGAGACCCAGTACTTC. The rearrangement joins TRBV4-3 to TRBJ2-5; D is unclear. The ends were cut back, 0 bases at V and 1 base at J, with 9 bases in the middle. The length of the CDR3 is 15 residues. The germline V gene has CDR1 LGHNA and CDR2 YSLEER.

The CDR3 region has the DNA TGTGCCAGCAGACGACAGGGGGTAGGTGGCTACACCTTC. Protein sequence: CASRRQGVGGYTF. The chain has TRBV28 and TRBJ1-2, with 9 bases aligning to TRBD1. CDR1 MDHEN and CDR2 SYDVKM come from the germline V gene. After removal of 6 bases from V and 7 bases from J, the junction contained 6 bases not matched to a gene. The CDR3 is 13 amino acids.

The V gene is TRBV27, the J gene TRBJ1-1; a possible D gene is TRBD1 (5 bases). This CDR3 is 16 amino acids long. The V gene lost 0 bases and the J gene lost 4 bases, with 15 bases spanning the gap. Per germline, CDR1 MNHEY and CDR2 SMNVEV (reference sequence). The CDR3 reads CASSLSTGGGGTEAFF. CDR3 in DNA: TGTGCCAGCAGTTTATCCACCGGCGGGGGAGGCACTGAAGCTTTCTTT.

The chain joins TRBV7-2 to TRBJ2-4; 7 nucleotides match TRBD2. CDR3 length: 15 residues. Germline V CDR1 and CDR2: SGHTA, FQGNSA. With 2 bases clipped from V and 2 bases from J, the junction kept 3 bases outside the gene matches. The CDR3 nucleotides are TGTGCCAGCAGCTTACCTAGCGGTTCCAAAAACATTCAGTACTTC. Residues: CASSLPSGSKNIQYF.